This T cell receptor (beta chain) was retrieved from a study of OX40 agonist ivuxolimab in advanced cancers. The wider study: Patients assigned to dose escalation were diagnosed with hepatocellular carcinoma, melanoma, renal cell or head and neck cancer. Three patients showed partial responses: one hepatocellular carcinoma and two cutaneous melanoma cases.

Sequencing used immunoSEQ multiplex PCR; TCRdb keeps in-frame clones, though not all of them. The repertoire has over 45,000 clones, around 80% of them found once; the top ten carry 2.5% to 3.5%. The germline V and J ends were trimmed by 7 bases and 0 bases, with 10 bases remaining between them. CDR1 and CDR2 (germline): MNHNS, SASEGT. The CDR3 has 13 amino acids. The chain is built from TRBV6-1 and TRBJ2-7, with no clear D. Specimen: CD4+ or CD8+ T cells sorted from blood, collected in a trial of the OX40 agonist ivuxolimab. The clonotype comes from an adult with an advanced solid tumor such as melanoma, head and neck, liver or kidney cancer. DNA of the CDR3: TGTGCCAGCATCGCCAGAGCCTCCTACGAGCAGTACTTC. The encoded protein is CASIARASYEQYF.